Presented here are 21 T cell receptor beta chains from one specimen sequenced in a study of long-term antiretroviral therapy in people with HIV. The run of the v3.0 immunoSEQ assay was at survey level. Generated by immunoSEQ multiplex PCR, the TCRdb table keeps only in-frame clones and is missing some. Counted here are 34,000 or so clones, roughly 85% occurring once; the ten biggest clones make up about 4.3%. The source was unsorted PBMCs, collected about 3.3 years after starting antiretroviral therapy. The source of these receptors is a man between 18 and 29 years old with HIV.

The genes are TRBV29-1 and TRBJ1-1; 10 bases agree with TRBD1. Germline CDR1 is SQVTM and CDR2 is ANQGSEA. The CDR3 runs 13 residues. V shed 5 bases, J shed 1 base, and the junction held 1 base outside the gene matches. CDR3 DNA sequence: TGCAGCGTTTGGGACAGGGGGAACACTGAAGCTTTCTTT. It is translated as CSVWDRGNTEAFF. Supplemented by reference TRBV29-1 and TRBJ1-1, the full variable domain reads SAVISQKPSRDICQRGTSLTIQCQVDSQVTMMFWYRQQPGQSLTLIATANQGSEATYESGFVIDKFPISRPNLTFSTLTVSNMSPEDSSIYLCSVWDRGNTEAFFGQGTRLTVV.

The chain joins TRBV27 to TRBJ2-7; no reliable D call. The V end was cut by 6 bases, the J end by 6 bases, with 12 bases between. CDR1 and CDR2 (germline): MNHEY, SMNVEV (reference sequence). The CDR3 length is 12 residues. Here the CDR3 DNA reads TGTGCCAGCAGCCCCAACGGGCCCGAGCAGTACTTC. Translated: CASSPNGPEQYF.

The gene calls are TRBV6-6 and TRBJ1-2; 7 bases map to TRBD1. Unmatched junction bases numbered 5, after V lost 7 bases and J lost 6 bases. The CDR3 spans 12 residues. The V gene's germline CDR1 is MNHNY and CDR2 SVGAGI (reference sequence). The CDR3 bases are TGTGCCAGCACTCCAGGGGGGGATGGCTACACCTTC. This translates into CASTPGGDGYTF.

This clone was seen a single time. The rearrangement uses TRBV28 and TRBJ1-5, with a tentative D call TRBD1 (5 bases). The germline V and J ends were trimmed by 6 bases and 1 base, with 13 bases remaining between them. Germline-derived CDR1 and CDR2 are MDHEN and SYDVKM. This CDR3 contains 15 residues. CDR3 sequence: CASSPGSSSNQPQHF. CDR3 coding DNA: TGTGCCAGCAGCCCAGGGAGTTCAAGCAATCAGCCCCAGCATTTT. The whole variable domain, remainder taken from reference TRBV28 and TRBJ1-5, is DVKVTQSSRYLVKRTGEKVFLECVQDMDHENMFWYRQDPGLGLRLIYFSYDVKMKEKGDIPEGYSVSREKKERFSLILESASTNQTSMYLCASSPGSSSNQPQHFGDGTRLSIL.

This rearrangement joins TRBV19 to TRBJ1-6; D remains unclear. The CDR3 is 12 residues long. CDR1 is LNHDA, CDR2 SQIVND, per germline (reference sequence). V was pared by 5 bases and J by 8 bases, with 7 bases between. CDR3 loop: CASSSRDSPLHF. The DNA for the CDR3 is TGTGCCAGTAGTTCTAGGGATTCACCCCTCCACTTT.

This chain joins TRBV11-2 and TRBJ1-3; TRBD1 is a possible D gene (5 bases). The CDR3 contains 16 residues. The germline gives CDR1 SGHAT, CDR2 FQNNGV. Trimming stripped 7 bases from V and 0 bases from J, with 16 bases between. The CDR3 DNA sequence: TGTGCCAGCACCCCCCGCGGACAAATCTCTGGAAACACCATATATTTT. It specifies CASTPRGQISGNTIYF.

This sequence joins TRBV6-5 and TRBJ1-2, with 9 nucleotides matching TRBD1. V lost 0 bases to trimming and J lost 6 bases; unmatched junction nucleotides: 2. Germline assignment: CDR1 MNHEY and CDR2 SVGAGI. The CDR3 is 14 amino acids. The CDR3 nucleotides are TGTGCCAGCAGTTACTCCGGGACAGGGAATGGCTACACCTTC. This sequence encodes CASSYSGTGNGYTF.

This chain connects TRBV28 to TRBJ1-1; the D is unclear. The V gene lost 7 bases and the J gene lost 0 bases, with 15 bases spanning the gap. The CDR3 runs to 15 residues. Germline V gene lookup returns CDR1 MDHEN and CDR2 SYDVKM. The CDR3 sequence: CASTHTRGLNTEAFF. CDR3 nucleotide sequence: TGTGCCAGCACTCACACCCGGGGATTGAACACTGAAGCTTTCTTT. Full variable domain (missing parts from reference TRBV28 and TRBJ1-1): DVKVTQSSRYLVKRTGEKVFLECVQDMDHENMFWYRQDPGLGLRLIYFSYDVKMKEKGDIPEGYSVSREKKERFSLILESASTNQTSMYLCASTHTRGLNTEAFFGQGTRLTVV.

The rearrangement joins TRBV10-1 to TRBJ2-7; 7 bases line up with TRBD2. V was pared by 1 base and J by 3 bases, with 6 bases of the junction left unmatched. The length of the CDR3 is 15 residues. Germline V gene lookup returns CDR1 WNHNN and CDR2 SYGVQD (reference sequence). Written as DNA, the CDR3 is TGCGCCAGCAGTGAGTATGGGGGGGTTTACTACGAGCAGTACTTC. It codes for CASSEYGGVYYEQYF.

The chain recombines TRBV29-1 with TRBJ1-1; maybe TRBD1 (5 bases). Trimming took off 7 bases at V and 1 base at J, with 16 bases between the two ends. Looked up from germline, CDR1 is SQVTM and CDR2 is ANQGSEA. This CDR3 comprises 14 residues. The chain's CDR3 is CSAPGATSNTEAFF. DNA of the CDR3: TGCAGCGCCCCTGGGGCAACTTCGAACACTGAAGCTTTCTTT.

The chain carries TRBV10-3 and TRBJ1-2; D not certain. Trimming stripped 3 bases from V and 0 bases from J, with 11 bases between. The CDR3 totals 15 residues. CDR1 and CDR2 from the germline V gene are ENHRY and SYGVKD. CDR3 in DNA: TGTGCCATCAGTGAATTGCAGTCGGCTAACTATGGCTACACCTTC. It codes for CAISELQSANYGYTF.

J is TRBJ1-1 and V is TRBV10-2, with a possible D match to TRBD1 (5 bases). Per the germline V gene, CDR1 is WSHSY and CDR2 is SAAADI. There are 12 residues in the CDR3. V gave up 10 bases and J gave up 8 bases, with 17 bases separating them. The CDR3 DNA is TGCGCCACATATCTTCAGGGACTAGAAGCTTTCTTT. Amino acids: CATYLQGLEAFF.

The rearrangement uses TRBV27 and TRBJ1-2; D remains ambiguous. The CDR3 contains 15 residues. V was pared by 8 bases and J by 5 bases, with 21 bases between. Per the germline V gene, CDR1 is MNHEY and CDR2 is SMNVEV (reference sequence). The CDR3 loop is CASWYSDGPWYGYTF. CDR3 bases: TGTGCCAGCTGGTACTCGGACGGTCCGTGGTATGGCTACACCTTC.

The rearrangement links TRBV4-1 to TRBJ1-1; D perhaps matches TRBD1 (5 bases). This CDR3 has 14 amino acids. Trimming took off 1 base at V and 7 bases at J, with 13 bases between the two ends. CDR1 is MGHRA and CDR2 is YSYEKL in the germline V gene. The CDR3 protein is CASSQAHRIDEAFF. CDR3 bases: TGCGCCAGCAGCCAAGCCCACAGGATAGATGAAGCTTTCTTT.

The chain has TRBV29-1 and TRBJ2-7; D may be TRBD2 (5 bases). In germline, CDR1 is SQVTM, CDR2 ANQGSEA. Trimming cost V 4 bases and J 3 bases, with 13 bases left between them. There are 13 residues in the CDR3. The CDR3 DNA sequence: TGCAGCGTTGGGGGTTCGAGGGACTACGAGCAGTACTTC. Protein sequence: CSVGGSRDYEQYF.

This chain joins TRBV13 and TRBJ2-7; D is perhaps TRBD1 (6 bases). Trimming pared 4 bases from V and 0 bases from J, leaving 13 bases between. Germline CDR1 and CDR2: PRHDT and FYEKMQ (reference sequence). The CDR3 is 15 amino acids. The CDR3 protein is CASSSRGFSSYEQYF. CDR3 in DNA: TGTGCCAGCAGCTCCAGGGGTTTCAGCTCCTACGAGCAGTACTTC.

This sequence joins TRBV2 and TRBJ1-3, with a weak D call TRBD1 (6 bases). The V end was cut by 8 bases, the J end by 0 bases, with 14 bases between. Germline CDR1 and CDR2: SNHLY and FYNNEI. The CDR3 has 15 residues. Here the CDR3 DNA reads TGTGCCAGCGCTACAGGGCGCAACTCTGGAAACACCATATATTTT. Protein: CASATGRNSGNTIYF.

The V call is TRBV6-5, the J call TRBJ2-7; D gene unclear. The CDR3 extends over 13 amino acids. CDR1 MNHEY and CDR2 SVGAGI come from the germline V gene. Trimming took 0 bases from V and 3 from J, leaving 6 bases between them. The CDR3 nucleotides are TGTGCCAGCAGTTACTCGGTCAGCTACGAGCAGTACTTC. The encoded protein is CASSYSVSYEQYF.

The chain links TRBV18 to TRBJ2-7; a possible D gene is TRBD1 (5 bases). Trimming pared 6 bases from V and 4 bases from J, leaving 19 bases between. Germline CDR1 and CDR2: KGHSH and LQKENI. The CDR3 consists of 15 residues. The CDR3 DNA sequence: TGTGCCAGCTCCCCTAAAGACAGCCGGGCGTACGAGCAGTACTTC. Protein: CASSPKDSRAYEQYF. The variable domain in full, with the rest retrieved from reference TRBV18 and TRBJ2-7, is NAGVMQNPRHLVRRRGQEARLRCSPMKGHSHVYWYRQLPEEGLKFMVYLQKENIIDESGMPKERFSAEFPKEGPSILRIQQVVRGDSAAYFCASSPKDSRAYEQYFGPGTRLTVT.

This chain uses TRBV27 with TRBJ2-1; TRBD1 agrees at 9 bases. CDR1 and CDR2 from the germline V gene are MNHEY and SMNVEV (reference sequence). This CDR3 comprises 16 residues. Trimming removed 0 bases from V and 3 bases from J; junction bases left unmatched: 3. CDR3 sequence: CASSLSGTGYYNEQFF. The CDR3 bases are TGTGCCAGCAGTTTATCCGGGACAGGGTACTACAATGAGCAGTTCTTC.

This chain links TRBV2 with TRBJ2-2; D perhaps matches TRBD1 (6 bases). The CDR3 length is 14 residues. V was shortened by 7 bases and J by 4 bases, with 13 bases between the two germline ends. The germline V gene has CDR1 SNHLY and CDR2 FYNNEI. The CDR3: CASTPGHFTGELFF. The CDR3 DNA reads TGTGCCAGCACTCCGGGACATTTCACCGGGGAGCTGTTTTTT. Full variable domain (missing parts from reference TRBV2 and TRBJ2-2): EPEVTQTPSHQVTQMGQEVILRCVPISNHLYFYWYRQILGQKVEFLVSFYNNEISEKSEIFDDQFSVERPDGSNFTLKIRSTKLEDSAMYFCASTPGHFTGELFFGEGSRLTVL.